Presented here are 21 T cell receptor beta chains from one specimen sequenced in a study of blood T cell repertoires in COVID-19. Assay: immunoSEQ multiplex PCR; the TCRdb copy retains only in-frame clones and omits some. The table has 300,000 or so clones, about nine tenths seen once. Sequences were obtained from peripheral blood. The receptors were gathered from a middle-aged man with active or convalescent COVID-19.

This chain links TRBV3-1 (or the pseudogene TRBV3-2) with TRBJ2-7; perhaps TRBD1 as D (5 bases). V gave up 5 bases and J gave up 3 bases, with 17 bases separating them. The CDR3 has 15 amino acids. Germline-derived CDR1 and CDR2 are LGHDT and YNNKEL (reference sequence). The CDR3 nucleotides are TGTGCCAGCAGCGATTATCCAGGGTACTTCTACGAGCAGTACTTC. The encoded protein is CASSDYPGYFYEQYF.

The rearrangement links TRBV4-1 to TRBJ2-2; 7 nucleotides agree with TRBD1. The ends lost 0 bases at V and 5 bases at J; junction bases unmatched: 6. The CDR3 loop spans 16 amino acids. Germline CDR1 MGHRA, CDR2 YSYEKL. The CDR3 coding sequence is TGCGCCAGCAGCCAAGAGGCAGGGGGAATTACCGGGGAGCTGTTTTTT. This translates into CASSQEAGGITGELFF.

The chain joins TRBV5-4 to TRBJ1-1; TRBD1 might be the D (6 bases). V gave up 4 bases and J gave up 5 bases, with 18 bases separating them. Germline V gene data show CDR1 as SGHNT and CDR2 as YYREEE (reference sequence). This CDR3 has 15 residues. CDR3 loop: CASSSYTGSQTEAFF. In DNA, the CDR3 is TGTGCCAGCAGCAGTTATACAGGGTCACAAACTGAAGCTTTCTTT.

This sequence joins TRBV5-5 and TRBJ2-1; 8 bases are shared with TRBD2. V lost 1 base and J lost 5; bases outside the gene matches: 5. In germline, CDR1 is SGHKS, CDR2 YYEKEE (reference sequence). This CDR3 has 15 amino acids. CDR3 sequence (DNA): TGTGCCAGCAGCTTGCCGAGCGGGGGAAACAATGAGCAGTTCTTC. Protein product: CASSLPSGGNNEQFF.

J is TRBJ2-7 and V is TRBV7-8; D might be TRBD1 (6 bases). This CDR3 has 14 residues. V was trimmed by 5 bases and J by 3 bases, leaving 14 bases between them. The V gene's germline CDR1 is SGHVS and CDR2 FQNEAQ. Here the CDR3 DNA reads TGTGCCAGCAGCATTCAGGGGTTGAACTACGAGCAGTACTTC. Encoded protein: CASSIQGLNYEQYF.

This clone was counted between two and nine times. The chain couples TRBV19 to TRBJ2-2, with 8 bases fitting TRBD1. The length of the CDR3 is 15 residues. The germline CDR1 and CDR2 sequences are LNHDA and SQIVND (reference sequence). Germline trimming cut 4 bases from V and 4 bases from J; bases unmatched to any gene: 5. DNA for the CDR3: TGTGCCAGTAGTAGAGACAGGGGTGGCACCGGGGAGCTGTTTTTT. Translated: CASSRDRGGTGELFF.

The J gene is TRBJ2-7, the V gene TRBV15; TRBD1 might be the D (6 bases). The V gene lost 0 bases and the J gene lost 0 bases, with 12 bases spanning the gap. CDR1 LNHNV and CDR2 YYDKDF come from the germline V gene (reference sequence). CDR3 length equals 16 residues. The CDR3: CATSRDTGSLSYEQYF. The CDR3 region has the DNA TGTGCCACCAGCAGAGACACAGGGTCCCTCTCCTACGAGCAGTACTTC. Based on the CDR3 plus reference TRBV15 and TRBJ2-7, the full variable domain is DAMVIQNPRYQVTQFGKPVTLSCSQTLNHNVMYWYQQKSSQAPKLLFHYYDKDFNNEADTPDNFQSRRPNTSFCFLDIRSPGLGDTAMYLCATSRDTGSLSYEQYFGPGTRLTVT.

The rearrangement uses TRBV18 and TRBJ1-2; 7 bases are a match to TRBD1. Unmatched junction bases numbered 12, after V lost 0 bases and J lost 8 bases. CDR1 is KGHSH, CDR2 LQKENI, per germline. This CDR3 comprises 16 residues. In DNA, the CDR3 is TGTGCCAGCTCACCACCGGTAACAGGGGAACGGAAAGGCTACACCTTC. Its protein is CASSPPVTGERKGYTF.

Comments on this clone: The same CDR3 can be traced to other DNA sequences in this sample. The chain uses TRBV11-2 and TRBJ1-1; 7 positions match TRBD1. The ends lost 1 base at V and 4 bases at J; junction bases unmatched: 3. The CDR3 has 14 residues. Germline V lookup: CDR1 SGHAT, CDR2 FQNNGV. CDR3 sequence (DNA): TGTGCCAGCAGCTTAGCAGGGGGAGTCACTGAAGCTTTCTTT. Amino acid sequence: CASSLAGGVTEAFF. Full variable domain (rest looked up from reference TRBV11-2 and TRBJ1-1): EAGVAQSPRYKIIEKRQSVAFWCNPISGHATLYWYQQILGQGPKLLIQFQNNGVVDDSQLPKDRFSAERLKGVDSTLKIQPAKLEDSAVYLCASSLAGGVTEAFFGQGTRLTVV.

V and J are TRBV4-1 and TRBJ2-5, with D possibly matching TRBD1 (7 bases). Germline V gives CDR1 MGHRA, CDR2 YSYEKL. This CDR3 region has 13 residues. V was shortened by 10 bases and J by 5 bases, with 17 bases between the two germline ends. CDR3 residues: CANLEGAPETQYF. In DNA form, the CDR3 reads TGCGCCAACCTGGAGGGGGCGCCGGAGACCCAGTACTTC.

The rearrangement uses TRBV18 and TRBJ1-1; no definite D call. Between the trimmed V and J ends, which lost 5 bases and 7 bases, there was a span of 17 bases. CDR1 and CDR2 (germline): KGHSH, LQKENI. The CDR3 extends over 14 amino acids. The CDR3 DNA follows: TGTGCCAGCTCATCCGGAGGGCTCTTGGGTGAAGCTTTCTTT. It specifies CASSSGGLLGEAFF.

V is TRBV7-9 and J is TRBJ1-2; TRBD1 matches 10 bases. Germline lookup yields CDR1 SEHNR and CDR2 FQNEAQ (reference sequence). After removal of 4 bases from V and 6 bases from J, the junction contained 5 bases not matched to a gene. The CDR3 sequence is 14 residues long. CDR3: CASSSRQGADGYTF. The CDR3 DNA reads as TGTGCCAGCAGCTCCCGACAGGGGGCCGATGGCTACACCTTC.

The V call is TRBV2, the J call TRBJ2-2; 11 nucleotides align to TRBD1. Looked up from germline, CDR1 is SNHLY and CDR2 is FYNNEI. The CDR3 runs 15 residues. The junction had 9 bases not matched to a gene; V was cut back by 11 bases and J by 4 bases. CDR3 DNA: TGTGCCTCAGCTGGACAGGGGGCTTTCACCGGGGAGCTGTTTTTT. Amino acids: CASAGQGAFTGELFF.

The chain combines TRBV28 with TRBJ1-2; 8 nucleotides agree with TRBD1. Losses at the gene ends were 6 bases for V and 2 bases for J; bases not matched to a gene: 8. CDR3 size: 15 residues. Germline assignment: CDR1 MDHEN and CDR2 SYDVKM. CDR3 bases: TGTGCCAGCAGCCTTCCTGGACAGGGCAACTATGGCTACACCTTC. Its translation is CASSLPGQGNYGYTF.

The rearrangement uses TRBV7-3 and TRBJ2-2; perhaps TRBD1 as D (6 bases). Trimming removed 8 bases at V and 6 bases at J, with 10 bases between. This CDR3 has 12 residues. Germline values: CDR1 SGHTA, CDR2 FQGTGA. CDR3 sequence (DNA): TGTGCCAGCGGCAGGGGTCCCGGGGAGCTGTTTTTT. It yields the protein CASGRGPGELFF.

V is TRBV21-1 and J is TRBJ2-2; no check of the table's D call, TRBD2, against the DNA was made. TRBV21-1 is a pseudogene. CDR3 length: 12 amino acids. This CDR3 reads CVTVSGTGELFF. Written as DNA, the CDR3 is TGTGTGACGGTATCGGGGACCGGGGAGCTGTTTTTT.

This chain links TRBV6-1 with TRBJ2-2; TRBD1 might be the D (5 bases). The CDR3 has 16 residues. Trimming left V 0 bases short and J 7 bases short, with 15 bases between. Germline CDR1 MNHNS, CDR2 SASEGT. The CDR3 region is CASSEAVGQGGGELFF. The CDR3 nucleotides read TGTGCCAGCAGTGAAGCGGTGGGCCAGGGTGGCGGGGAGCTGTTTTTT.

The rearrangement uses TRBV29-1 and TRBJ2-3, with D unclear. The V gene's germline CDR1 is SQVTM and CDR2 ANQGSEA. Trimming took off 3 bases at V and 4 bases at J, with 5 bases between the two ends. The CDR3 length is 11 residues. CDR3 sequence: CSVDVSDTQYF. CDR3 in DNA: TGCAGCGTTGATGTCTCAGATACGCAGTATTTT.

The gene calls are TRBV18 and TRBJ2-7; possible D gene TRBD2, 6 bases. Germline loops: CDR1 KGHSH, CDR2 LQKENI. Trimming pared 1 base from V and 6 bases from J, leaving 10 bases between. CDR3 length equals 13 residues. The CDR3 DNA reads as TGTGCCAGCTCACCACGTCGGGGGAGCGAGCAGTACTTC. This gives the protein CASSPRRGSEQYF.

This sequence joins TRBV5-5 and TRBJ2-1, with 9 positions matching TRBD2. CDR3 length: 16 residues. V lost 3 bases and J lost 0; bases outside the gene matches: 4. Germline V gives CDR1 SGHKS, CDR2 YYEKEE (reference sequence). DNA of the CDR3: TGTGCCAGCAGCTCGGGACTAGCCAGCTCCTACAATGAGCAGTTCTTC. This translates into CASSSGLASSYNEQFF.

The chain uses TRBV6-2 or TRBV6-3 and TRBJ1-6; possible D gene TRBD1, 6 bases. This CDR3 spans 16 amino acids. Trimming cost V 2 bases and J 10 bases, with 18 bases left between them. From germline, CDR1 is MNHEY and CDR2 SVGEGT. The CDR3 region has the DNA TGTGCCAGCAGTTACGGCGGGGGGGCGGCAGACTCACCCCTCCACTTT. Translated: CASSYGGGAADSPLHF.